The present entry profiles one T cell receptor beta chain with its context. The sample comes from a study of T cells in localized non-small cell lung cancer. The germline V gene encodes CDR1 LNHDA and CDR2 SQIVND (reference sequence). The CDR3 length is 14 residues. V was clipped by 4 bases and J by 5 bases; unmatched bases: 4. TCRdb keeps only in-frame clones here, not all; method: immunoSEQ multiplex PCR. Among approximately 50,000 clones, roughly nine tenths were seen once, and the ten largest hold 2% to 3%. This chain uses TRBV19 with TRBJ2-5; 10 bases agree with TRBD2. The TCR sequence derives from a man aged 40 to 70 with stage II lung adenocarcinoma. Specimen: PBMCs, collected before any cancer treatment. CDR3 nucleotides: TGTGCCAGTAGTAGGTTGACTAGCGGGGAGACCCAGTACTTC. The encoded protein is CASSRLTSGETQYF.